The rows below give T cell receptor beta chains drawn from one sample of a study of T cell responses to AZD1222 COVID-19 vaccine. Profiled with immunoSEQ multiplex PCR; TCRdb holds only in-frame clones, not every one. The data show under 140,000 clones, around 90% seen once. The sequencing used peripheral blood, collected on day 0 of AZD1222 vaccination. These receptors all come from an adult in good health. Both conserved end residues are part of each CDR3. The D gene is left open where the match is weak. Where a row states a size, it is once, few, many or the class of an expanded clone; other rows omit it.

v_call	j_call	clone_size	d_call	cdr3_nt	cdr3_aa
TRBV6-6	TRBJ1-2	-	-	TGTGCCAGCAGTTACTCGTCAGAGTATGGCTACACCTTC	CASSYSSEYGYTF
TRBV6-6	TRBJ1-6	-	TRBD1	TGTGCCAGCAGTTACTACACAGGGGTTACTTCACCCCTCCACTTT	CASSYYTGVTSPLHF
TRBV20-1	TRBJ2-3	-	-	TGCAGTGCTAGGGTGCGGGATACGCAGTATTTT	CSARVRDTQYF
TRBV3-1/TRBV3-2	TRBJ2-5	-	TRBD1	TGTGCCAGCAGCCGAGGGACAGGGAGGCAAGAGACCCAGTACTTC	CASSRGTGRQETQYF
TRBV11-2	TRBJ2-7	-	TRBD1	TGTGCCAGCAGCCCTTGGGACAGCTCCTACGAGCAGTACTTC	CASSPWDSSYEQYF
TRBV2	TRBJ2-7	-	-	TGTGCCAGCAGTGAGAGGGGGAAAGAGTACTTC	CASSERGKEYF
TRBV19	TRBJ1-1	-	-	TGTGCCAGTAGTCCTCAGACAGAAAACACTGAAGCTTTCTTT	CASSPQTENTEAFF
TRBV10-3	TRBJ2-5	-	TRBD2	TGTGCCATCGGTCCAGGGGGAGCGGGGGGACAAGAGACCCAGTACTTC	CAIGPGGAGGQETQYF
TRBV7-2	TRBJ1-6	-	TRBD1	TGTGCCAGCAGCTGGGCATCGGGACAGGGTAATTCACCCCTCCACTTT	CASSWASGQGNSPLHF
TRBV6-5	TRBJ2-7	-	TRBD1	TGTGCCAGCACGGGACAGGGTGAACGCGAGCAGTACTTC	CASTGQGEREQYF
TRBV19	TRBJ2-7	-	TRBD1	TGTGCCAGTAGTACCGGGACAGGTTTAAGGCAGTACTTC	CASSTGTGLRQYF
TRBV19	TRBJ2-1	few	TRBD2	TGTGCCAGTAGTAACCCGACTAGCGGGGGGTCGAGCTCCTACAATGAGCAGTTCTTC	CASSNPTSGGSSSYNEQFF
TRBV14	TRBJ2-3	-	-	TGTGCCAGCAGCCGCGTGGCAGTCTCTAGCACAGATACGCAGTATTTT	CASSRVAVSSTDTQYF
TRBV6-5	TRBJ1-2	-	-	TGTGCCAGCGGTCACGAGAGCTTCTATGGCTACACCTTC	CASGHESFYGYTF
TRBV30	TRBJ1-4	-	-	TGTGCCTGGTCGGGACTGCCAGTTGAAAAACTGTTTTTT	CAWSGLPVEKLFF
TRBV7-8	TRBJ1-2	-	TRBD1	TGTGCCAGCAGCCCCCGGGACAGGGGGAACTATGGCTACACCTTC	CASSPRDRGNYGYTF
TRBV24-1	TRBJ2-1	-	TRBD1	TGTGCCACCAGTGATCAAATAAAAAGGGACAGGGGGTCGAGGGATGAGCAGTTCTTC	CATSDQIKRDRGSRDEQFF
TRBV4-1	TRBJ1-4	-	-	TGCGCCAGCAGCCACCAACAGGGTATAAATGAAAAACTGTTTTTT	CASSHQQGINEKLFF
TRBV3-1/TRBV3-2	TRBJ2-7	-	-	TGTGCCAGCAGCCAAGACAGGGGAGGTGGCGAGCAGTACTTC	CASSQDRGGGEQYF
TRBV3-1/TRBV3-2	TRBJ2-3	once	-	TGTGCCAGCAGCCCGGGACAAGTCACAGATACGCAGTATTTT	CASSPGQVTDTQYF
TRBV2	TRBJ1-2	once	-	TGTGCCAGCAGTGAAGCGCGGGGAGTCTATGGCTACACCTTC	CASSEARGVYGYTF
TRBV5-8	TRBJ1-2	-	TRBD1	TGTGCCAGCAGCTTGACCGGGACAGGGGGCGCTGGGGGCTACACCTTC	CASSLTGTGGAGGYTF
TRBV30	TRBJ2-3	-	TRBD2	TGTGCCTGGAGTATCCTAGCGGGACCCACAGATACGCAGTATTTT	CAWSILAGPTDTQYF
TRBV7-2	TRBJ1-1	-	TRBD1	TGTGCCAGCAGCTATTACAGGGGAGGGGGCACTGAAGCTTTCTTT	CASSYYRGGGTEAFF
TRBV6-4	TRBJ1-1	medium-sized	TRBD1	TGTGCCAGCAGCGTATCTACAGGGGAAAGTACTGAAGCTTTCTTT	CASSVSTGESTEAFF
TRBV7-6	TRBJ2-3	-	-	TGTGCCAGCAGCTTAATCCTCCGCGGCAGTTCCACAGATACGCAGTATTTT	CASSLILRGSSTDTQYF
TRBV30	TRBJ1-1	-	-	TGTGCCTGGAGCGCGTCCCCGGGGGCTTTCTTT	CAWSASPGAFF
TRBV2	TRBJ1-5	-	-	TGTGCCAGCAGCCTGGGATATAGCAATCAGCCCCAGCATTTT	CASSLGYSNQPQHF
TRBV9	TRBJ1-2	-	-	TGTGCCAGCAGCCTCACAGGAAAGGCCAACTATGGCTACACCTTC	CASSLTGKANYGYTF
TRBV7-9	TRBJ1-2	-	-	TGTGCCAGCAGCTTAGCAACAGGGCCGGCTGGCTACACCTTC	CASSLATGPAGYTF
TRBV3-1/TRBV3-2	TRBJ1-5	-	-	TGTGCCAGCAGCCAAGACCGAAACGATGGGAGGCCCCAGCATTTT	CASSQDRNDGRPQHF
TRBV19	TRBJ2-2	-	-	TGTGCCACCCCCCGGACAGAGATGCTCGCGAACACCGGGGAGCTGTTTTTT	CATPRTEMLANTGELFF
TRBV19	TRBJ1-1	-	-	TGTGCCAGTAGCCCACTCGACAGGACACCGTTAGCTTTCTTT	CASSPLDRTPLAFF
TRBV24-1	TRBJ1-2	-	-	TGTGCCACCAGCAGGGGAGGAGGCTACACCTTC	CATSRGGGYTF
TRBV19	TRBJ1-1	-	-	TGTGCCAGTAGTCCAAGACGGAACACTGAAGCTTTCTTT	CASSPRRNTEAFF
TRBV19	TRBJ1-2	-	-	TGTGCCAGTAGTACCGCTGCGAGTGGCTACACCTTC	CASSTAASGYTF
TRBV7-8	TRBJ2-7	few	TRBD2	TGTGCCAGCAGTACTAGCGGGGGCACCTACGAGCAGTACTTC	CASSTSGGTYEQYF
TRBV29-1	TRBJ1-4	-	TRBD1	TGCAGCGTCGCAGGACAGGGGGTTACTGAAAAACTGTTTTTT	CSVAGQGVTEKLFF
TRBV3-1/TRBV3-2	TRBJ2-1	-	-	TGTGCCAGCAGCCAAGGAAGCGGTTACTCCTACAATGAGCAGTTCTTC	CASSQGSGYSYNEQFF
TRBV20-1	TRBJ2-1	-	TRBD2	TGCAGTGCTAGTGGGACTAGTTGGTTTGAGCAGTTCTTC	CSASGTSWFEQFF
TRBV4-2	TRBJ2-7	-	TRBD1	TGTGCCAGCAGCCAAGAGGGGACAGAAGCCTACGAGCAGTACTTC	CASSQEGTEAYEQYF
TRBV25-1	TRBJ2-7	-	-	TGTGCCAGCAGTGATACCGTCGCCTACGAGCAGTACTTC	CASSDTVAYEQYF
TRBV27	TRBJ1-1	-	-	TGTGCCAGCAGTTTACCAGGGTACCCTGAAGCTTTCTTT	CASSLPGYPEAFF
TRBV7-8	TRBJ1-2	-	-	TGTGCCAGCAGGGCGGGACGGGTGGTTGATGGCTACACCTTC	CASRAGRVVDGYTF
TRBV28	TRBJ2-7	-	-	TGTGCCAGCAGTTCAACCGGGACTCCAACCTACGAGCAGTACTTC	CASSSTGTPTYEQYF
TRBV30	TRBJ1-5	-	-	TGTGCCTGGAAAGTTCCCCCGGGGGGTCTTCTGCATTTT	CAWKVPPGGLLHF
TRBV27	TRBJ1-5	-	TRBD1	TGTGCCAGCAGTCCCGGAACTCAGGGGGTTCAGCCCCAGCATTTT	CASSPGTQGVQPQHF
TRBV5-1	TRBJ2-7	once	-	TGCGCCAGCAGCTTGGATGGGGAGCAGTACTTC	CASSLDGEQYF
TRBV5-6	TRBJ2-7	-	-	TGTGCCAGCAGCTTGGACGGGCAAACCTACGAGCAGTACTTC	CASSLDGQTYEQYF
TRBV20-1	TRBJ2-2	-	TRBD1	TGCAGTGCCAGTAAGGGACAGGGCAACACCGGGGAGCTGTTTTTT	CSASKGQGNTGELFF
TRBV5-6	TRBJ2-5	-	TRBD2	TGTGCCAGCAGCCCGATCAGGGAGGGACAAGAGACCCAGTACTTC	CASSPIREGQETQYF
TRBV23-1	TRBJ1-5	-	-	TGCGCCAGCCGCGGACATGACATCCTATATAGCAATCAGCCCCAGCATTTT	CASRGHDILYSNQPQHF
TRBV27	TRBJ2-5	once	TRBD2	TGTGCCAGCAGTTTAACACCTAGCGGGAGTAGTGGAGAGACCCAGTACTTC	CASSLTPSGSSGETQYF
TRBV18	TRBJ2-7	-	TRBD1	TGTGCCAGCTCACCAGAAACGACAGGGCAGTTCGAGCAGTACTTC	CASSPETTGQFEQYF
TRBV6-5	TRBJ1-1	-	-	TGTGCCAGCACCCCGGACATTCGTTCCGAAGCTTTCTTT	CASTPDIRSEAFF
TRBV4-2	TRBJ1-2	-	TRBD1	TGTGCCAGCAGCATCCGGGACAGTCCTAACTATGGCTACACCTTC	CASSIRDSPNYGYTF
TRBV5-4	TRBJ2-3	-	TRBD1	TGTGCCAGCAGCTCTCCGGGACAGGGGTCAGATACGCAGTATTTT	CASSSPGQGSDTQYF
TRBV20-1	TRBJ1-5	-	TRBD1	TGCAGTGCTAGTAGCCTGACAGGGCATAGCAATCAGCCCCAGCATTTT	CSASSLTGHSNQPQHF
TRBV4-2	TRBJ1-1	once	TRBD1	TGTGCCAGCAGCCAAGAGACAGGGGCTGTGAGCACTGAAGCTTTCTTT	CASSQETGAVSTEAFF